This TCR beta chain was recovered during a study of cytomegalovirus exposure and HLA in healthy donors. General observations from the study: Previous analysis showed most TCR beta V segments were productive about 90% or about 30% of the time.

Worth noting for this clone: Its antigen remains unknown.

Use of 60 Vbeta and 13 Jbeta primers characterized the PCR. Sequenced by immunoSEQ multiplex PCR; TCRdb stores in-frame clones only, minus some. Here the sample spans some 140,000 clones, approximately 75% being singletons. Every donor was a healthy person donating bone marrow. Trimming pared 0 bases from V and 9 bases from J, leaving 21 bases between. Germline V gene sequence: CDR1 MNHNS, CDR2 SASEGT. The CDR3 length is 17 residues. The chain joins TRBV6-1 to TRBJ1-5; perhaps TRBD1 as D (5 bases). The sample was PBMCs. The clonotype comes from a man between 18 and 35 years old in good health and CMV-seronegative. The CDR3 sequence is CASSEAWGGEGKGPQHF. CDR3 in DNA: TGTGCCAGCAGTGAAGCATGGGGGGGTGAAGGGAAGGGGCCCCAGCATTTT.